This T cell receptor beta chain was obtained from a study of T-cell reconstitution after alpha-beta-depleted transplantation in children. Germline-derived CDR1 and CDR2 are ENHRY and SYGVKD. V gave up 3 bases and J gave up 0 bases, with 8 bases separating them. CDR3 size: 14 residues. This clonotype appeared many times. Preparation of the TCRbeta library involved a method that used unique molecular identifiers. TCRdb reprocessed the PCR reads via MiXCR and lists one record per CDR3 protein. This table holds more than 550,000 distinct CDR3 sequences, roughly a tenth found once. Sequences were derived from PBMCs from the stem cell graft donor, sampled from the stem cell graft. This chain uses TRBV10-3 with TRBJ2-5, with D possibly being TRBD1 (5 bases). The TCR comes from a human donor who donated a stem cell graft to a child with acute myeloid leukemia. CDR3 region: CAISDSGYQETQYF. The CDR3 DNA follows: TGTGCCATCAGTGACTCAGGGTACCAAGAGACCCAGTACTTC.